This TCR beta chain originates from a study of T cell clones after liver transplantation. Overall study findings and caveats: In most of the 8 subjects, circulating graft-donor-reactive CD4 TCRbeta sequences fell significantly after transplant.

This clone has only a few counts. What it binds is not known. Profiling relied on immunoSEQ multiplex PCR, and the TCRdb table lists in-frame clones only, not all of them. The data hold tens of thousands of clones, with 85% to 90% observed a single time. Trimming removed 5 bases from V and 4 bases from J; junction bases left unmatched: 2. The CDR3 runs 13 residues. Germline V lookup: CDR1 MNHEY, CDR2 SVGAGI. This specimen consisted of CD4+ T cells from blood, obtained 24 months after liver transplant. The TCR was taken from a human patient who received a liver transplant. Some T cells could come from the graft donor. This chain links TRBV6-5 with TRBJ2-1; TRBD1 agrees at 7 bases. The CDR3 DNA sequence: TGTGCCAGCAGTCGGGACAGTTACAATGAGCAGTTCTTC. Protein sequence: CASSRDSYNEQFF.